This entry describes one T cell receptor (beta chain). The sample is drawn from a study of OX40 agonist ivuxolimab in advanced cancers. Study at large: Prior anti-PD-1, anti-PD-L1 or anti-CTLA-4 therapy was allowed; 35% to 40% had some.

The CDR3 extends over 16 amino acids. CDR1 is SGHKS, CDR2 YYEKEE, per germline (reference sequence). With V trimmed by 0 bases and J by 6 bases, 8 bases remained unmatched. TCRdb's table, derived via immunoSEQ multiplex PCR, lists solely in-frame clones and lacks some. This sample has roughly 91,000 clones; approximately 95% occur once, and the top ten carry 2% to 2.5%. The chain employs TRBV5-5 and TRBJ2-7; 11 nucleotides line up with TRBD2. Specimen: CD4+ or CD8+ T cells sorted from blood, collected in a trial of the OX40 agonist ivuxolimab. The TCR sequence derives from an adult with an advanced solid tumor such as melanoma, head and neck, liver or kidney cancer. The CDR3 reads CASSLDLLAGDLEQYF. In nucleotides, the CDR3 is TGTGCCAGCAGCTTGGATCTACTAGCGGGAGATCTCGAGCAGTACTTC.